The clone carrying this T cell receptor (beta chain) was picked up many times. No antigen is known for it. This sample was included in a study of metastatic and nonmetastatic thyroid tumors. Study summary: Both malignant and benign thyroid patients supplied peripheral blood and tumor or nodule tissue samples, across which the repertoires of these patients were then compared.

The germline V and J ends were trimmed by 6 bases and 1 base, with 10 bases remaining between them. CDR1 is MNHNS and CDR2 is SASEGT in the germline V gene. The CDR3 length is 14 residues. The entire patient cohort was treatment-naive prior to thyroid surgery. Study-level findings and limits: According to reports, the diversity of TCR beta was significantly higher in malignant thyroid tumors than in benign nodules, and this held in both blood and tumor samples.

Study processing details: Construction of a distant-metastasis classifier for papillary thyroid cancer relied on CDR3 differences across clinicopathological groups. TCRdb ran MiXCR on the PCR reads. For this entry, the V and J calls and clone size follow TCRdb and not the study's own pipeline. Found here are more than 85,000 clones, 8.6% of them singletons; the top ten hold roughly 10%. Sequenced sample: blood. The origin of this receptor is a female donor with papillary thyroid cancer or a benign thyroid nodule (not recorded which). Some clones in this sample may be carry-over from other donors' samples. V gene TRBV6-1 combines with J gene TRBJ2-1; D is perhaps TRBD1 or TRBD2 (5 bases each). The CDR3: CASRWGRSYNEQFF. The CDR3 nucleotides read TGTGCCAGCAGATGGGGACGGTCCTACAATGAGCAGTTCTTC.